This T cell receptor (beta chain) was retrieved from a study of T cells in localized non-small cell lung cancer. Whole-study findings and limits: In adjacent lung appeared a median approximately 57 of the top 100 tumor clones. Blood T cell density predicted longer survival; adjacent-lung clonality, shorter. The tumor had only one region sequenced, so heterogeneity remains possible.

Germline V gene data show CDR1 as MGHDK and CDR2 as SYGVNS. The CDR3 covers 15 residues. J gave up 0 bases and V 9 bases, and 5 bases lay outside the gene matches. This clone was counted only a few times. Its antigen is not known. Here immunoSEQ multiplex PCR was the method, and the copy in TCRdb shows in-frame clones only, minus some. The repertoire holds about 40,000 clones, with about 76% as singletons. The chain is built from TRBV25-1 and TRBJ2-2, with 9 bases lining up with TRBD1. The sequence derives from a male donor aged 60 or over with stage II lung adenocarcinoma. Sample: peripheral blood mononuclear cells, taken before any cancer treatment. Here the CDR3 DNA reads TGTGCCAGGGAGAGGACAGGGGCGAACACCGGGGAGCTGTTTTTT. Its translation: CARERTGANTGELFF. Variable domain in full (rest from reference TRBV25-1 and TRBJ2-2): EADIYQTPRYLVIGTGKKITLECSQTMGHDKMYWYQQDPGMELHLIHYSYGVNSTEKGDLSSESTVSRIRTEHFPLTLESARPSHTSQYLCARERTGANTGELFFGEGSRLTVL.